This T cell receptor beta chain emerged from a study of neoadjuvant nivolumab and ipilimumab in lung cancer. V lost 3 bases and J 9 bases, leaving 15 bases between the germline ends. CDR3 length equals 13 residues. CDR1 is WNHNN, CDR2 SYGVQD, per germline (reference sequence). Clones were read by immunoSEQ multiplex PCR, and TCRdb kept only the in-frame ones, dropping some. The sample holds some 25,000 clones, about three quarters seen once. The sequence came from an adult with non-small cell lung cancer. The chain employs TRBV10-1 and TRBJ2-7; maybe TRBD1 (6 bases). The specimen was tumor tissue, collected after neoadjuvant nivolumab, alone or with ipilimumab, at or shortly before surgery. The chain's CDR3 is CASSDGTSEVQYF. The CDR3 DNA follows: TGCGCCAGCAGTGATGGGACATCCGAGGTGCAGTACTTC.